This is a list of T cell receptor beta chains from one sample in a study of shared T cell receptors in the human thymus. Some clones are missing from TCRdb's copy, which holds only in-frame ones; the method was immunoSEQ multiplex PCR. The repertoire consists of some 760,000 clones, with approximately 85% occurring once and the leading ten covering about 0.0098%. The same specimen was also included in a second study, on human thymus T cells.

Sequenced sample: thymocytes. These receptors originate from a girl under three years old with a congenital heart defect. Each CDR3 is given with its conserved first and last residue. Clone size is given for some rows only: seen once, a few or many times, or a class if the clone is expanded.

v_gene: TRBV6-5; abundance: -; j_gene: TRBJ2-7; CDR3aa: CASMRGISTVGYF
v_gene: TRBV25-1; abundance: -; j_gene: TRBJ1-3; CDR3aa: CASSGEEVGGNTIYF
v_gene: TRBV29-1; abundance: -; j_gene: TRBJ2-7; CDR3aa: CSVELRGHYEQYF
v_gene: TRBV9; abundance: -; j_gene: TRBJ2-7; CDR3aa: CASSPRLAGGYEQYF
v_gene: TRBV29-1; abundance: -; j_gene: TRBJ2-1; CDR3aa: CSVDPRRTASGGPTYNEQFF
v_gene: TRBV6-1; abundance: -; j_gene: TRBJ2-1; CDR3aa: CASSAQGQGADEQFF
v_gene: TRBV4-3; abundance: -; j_gene: TRBJ2-2; CDR3aa: CASSQHNRVQGIGELFF
v_gene: TRBV6-5; abundance: -; j_gene: TRBJ1-1; CDR3aa: CASSYSTGMRPEAFF
v_gene: TRBV25-1; abundance: once; j_gene: TRBJ2-1; CDR3aa: CASSEAPLSGGVYNEQFF
v_gene: TRBV29-1; abundance: -; j_gene: TRBJ2-1; CDR3aa: CSVKAGSSYNEQFF
v_gene: TRBV5-1; abundance: -; j_gene: TRBJ2-2; CDR3aa: CASSLVVRQSNTGELFF
v_gene: TRBV5-6; abundance: -; j_gene: TRBJ1-6; CDR3aa: CASSSLQGQPVSYNSPLHF
v_gene: TRBV9; abundance: -; j_gene: TRBJ2-7; CDR3aa: CASSAWGTGSYEQYF
v_gene: TRBV10-2; abundance: -; j_gene: TRBJ1-1; CDR3aa: CASSESRRDTEAFF
v_gene: TRBV5-1; abundance: -; j_gene: TRBJ2-7; CDR3aa: CASSLIIPGSPGQEYEQYF
v_gene: TRBV5-1; abundance: -; j_gene: TRBJ1-6; CDR3aa: CASSFTGGLSYNSPLHF
v_gene: TRBV9; abundance: -; j_gene: TRBJ2-5; CDR3aa: CASSVRGLAGGKETQYF
v_gene: TRBV2; abundance: -; j_gene: TRBJ1-1; CDR3aa: CASREGVWGQGRNTEAFF
v_gene: TRBV30; abundance: -; j_gene: TRBJ1-2; CDR3aa: CAWIGGNYGYTF
v_gene: TRBV6-5; abundance: -; j_gene: TRBJ1-2; CDR3aa: CASSVRSYYGYTF
v_gene: TRBV6-5; abundance: -; j_gene: TRBJ2-3; CDR3aa: CASKGQGRSTDTQYF
v_gene: TRBV6-6; abundance: -; j_gene: TRBJ2-2; CDR3aa: CASSPTGGYTGELFF
v_gene: TRBV7-9; abundance: -; j_gene: TRBJ1-1; CDR3aa: CASSSVNTEAFF
v_gene: TRBV4-3; abundance: -; j_gene: TRBJ2-2; CDR3aa: CASSQDNLYTGELFF
v_gene: TRBV30; abundance: -; j_gene: TRBJ2-7; CDR3aa: CASWTGFMYEQYF
v_gene: TRBV28; abundance: -; j_gene: TRBJ2-7; CDR3aa: CASRPGTGEQYF
v_gene: TRBV7-6; abundance: -; j_gene: TRBJ1-2; CDR3aa: CASSLGSTENYGYTF
v_gene: TRBV28; abundance: few; j_gene: TRBJ1-4; CDR3aa: CASSPNQHRGSEKLFF
v_gene: TRBV5-6; abundance: -; j_gene: TRBJ1-2; CDR3aa: CASSGQASFYGYTF
v_gene: TRBV13; abundance: -; j_gene: TRBJ2-7; CDR3aa: CASRCDRKDYEQYF
v_gene: TRBV7-9; abundance: -; j_gene: TRBJ2-5; CDR3aa: CASSPRGLAFQETQYF
v_gene: TRBV6-1; abundance: -; j_gene: TRBJ1-4; CDR3aa: CASRRDRALGELFF
v_gene: TRBV6-6; abundance: -; j_gene: TRBJ1-4; CDR3aa: CASSWGVWVLDEKLFF
v_gene: TRBV2; abundance: -; j_gene: TRBJ2-7; CDR3aa: CASSPQGDEQYF
v_gene: TRBV12-5; abundance: -; j_gene: TRBJ1-6; CDR3aa: CASGLVLEGGNSPLHF
v_gene: TRBV4-3; abundance: -; j_gene: TRBJ1-1; CDR3aa: CASSRMARGGKTEAFF
v_gene: TRBV5-6; abundance: once; j_gene: TRBJ1-4; CDR3aa: CASSFRTTNEKLFF
v_gene: TRBV6-6; abundance: few; j_gene: TRBJ2-2; CDR3aa: CASSYPEPSNTGELFF
v_gene: TRBV2; abundance: -; j_gene: TRBJ1-1; CDR3aa: CASRKLRGPKMNTEAFF
v_gene: TRBV6-5; abundance: -; j_gene: TRBJ1-2; CDR3aa: CASTPAGAYYGYTF
v_gene: TRBV6-5; abundance: -; j_gene: TRBJ2-1; CDR3aa: CASSGLAGALQFF